Shown below are 5 T cell receptor beta chains from a single sample sequenced in a study of tumor-infiltrating lymphocytes in primary liver carcinoma. Starting from 400 to 500 ng of total RNA, TCR beta cDNA was produced with a primer in the constant region. ARM-PCR, slightly modified, supplied the TCR beta libraries through three nested multiplex PCR rounds. Running 9 to 11 cycles apiece, the first two PCR rounds relied on TRBV1-TRBV30 forward primers together with a C-beta reverse primer. TCRdb called the multiplex PCR reads again in MiXCR, with one record for every CDR3 protein. Of hundreds of thousands of distinct CDR3 sequences in the sample, more than 55% are singletons; the top ten hold approximately 15%. Unsorted whole blood served as the source of blood RNA, and germline DNA was extracted as well. Sequencing was carried out using peripheral blood. The source of these receptors is a woman aged 25 to 39 with primary liver carcinoma and hepatitis B virus infection.

This clonotype was counted ten times or more. The J gene is TRBJ1-2, the V gene TRBV29-1; 7 bases line up with TRBD1. Unmatched junction bases numbered 2, after V lost 3 bases and J lost 1 base. CDR3 size: 13 residues. The germline V gene encodes CDR1 SQVTM and CDR2 ANQGSEA. Written as DNA, the CDR3 is TGCAGCGTTGACCACAGGGGTAACTATGGCTACACCTTC. Amino acid sequence: CSVDHRGNYGYTF.

This clonotype occurred many times. The chain combines TRBV4-2 with TRBJ2-7; D may be TRBD2 (6 bases). Trimming pared 1 base from V and 0 bases from J, leaving 16 bases between. This CDR3 comprises 17 residues. Germline loops: CDR1 LGHNA, CDR2 YNFKEQ. The CDR3 coding sequence is TGTGCCAGCAGCCAAGGTTCTAGCGAATATTACTCCTACGAGCAGTACTTC. It translates to CASSQGSSEYYSYEQYF.

To note about this clonotype: This may stem from a read error, because a much larger clone lies one nucleotide away. The chain couples TRBV12-3 or TRBV12-4 to TRBJ2-3; a weak D match, TRBD2 (6 bases). The CDR3 sequence is 15 residues long. Here the CDR3 reads CVSSLFGGLSDTQYF. For the CDR3, the DNA is TGTGTCAGCAGTTTGTTCGGGGGTCTAAGTGATACGCAGTATTTT.

This clonotype was detected only once. Possible read error: a much larger clone is one base away. V is TRBV29-1 and J is TRBJ1-5; 9 positions match TRBD1. The CDR3 loop spans 14 amino acids. CDR1 SQVTM and CDR2 ANQGSEA come from the germline V gene. Written as DNA, the CDR3 is TGCAGCGTCGCGGGACAGGGTAGCAATCAGCCCCACCATTTT. It codes for CSVAGQGSNQPHHF.

This clonotype was seen just once. Being one base from a much bigger clone, this may be a read error. This chain uses TRBV12-3 or TRBV12-4 with TRBJ1-1, with D unresolved. V was pared by 7 bases and J by 8 bases, with 11 bases between. This CDR3 has 11 residues. The CDR3 nucleotides are TGTGCCAGCAACCTAACGGAAGAAGCTTTCTTT. Residues: CASNLTEEAFF.